This T cell receptor (beta chain) was captured in a study of shared clonotypes between healthy human individuals. Study in general: Researchers drew samples from two women and three men aged 18 to 49.

This clone has a handful of counts. Its antigen remains unknown. Study-wide findings and caveats: Rarefaction gave evidence that sorted-subset sequencing remained incomplete despite large depth. What naive subsets generally showed was a larger estimated richness than memory subsets showed.

Assay used: immunoSEQ multiplex PCR; TCRdb lists only in-frame clones, some missing. The sample contains a few million clones, about 92% of which appear only once. Nashville, Tennessee was home to all donors, who were Caucasian adults. V gave up 6 bases and J gave up 0 bases; unmatched junction bases: 2. Per the germline V gene, CDR1 is MNHEY and CDR2 is SVGAGI. The CDR3 covers 14 residues. This sequence originates from a man aged 18 to 29 in good health. The genes are TRBV6-5 and TRBJ2-4; 7 nucleotides line up with TRBD1. Specimen: naive CD4+ T cells sorted from blood. The subset is: CD45RA+ positively selected. CDR3 region: CASRGTVAKNIQYF. DNA for the CDR3: TGTGCCAGCAGGGGGACAGTAGCCAAAAACATTCAGTACTTC.